This T cell receptor (beta chain) derives from a study of T cells in Graves' hyperthyroidism and ophthalmopathy. Points from the study as a whole: Within blood appeared most thyroid clonotypes that had expanded above 0.001. Ophthalmopathy and stable hyperthyroidism were told apart by a 13 V-J model.

Remarks on this clonotype: Its antigen is not known. A much larger clone sits a single nucleotide away, making a read error possible.

Amplification of TCR beta CDR3 regions was performed using RNA transcripts as template. The study used the HTBI primer set for a first-round RT-PCR of the TCR CDR3. In TCRdb, the multiplex PCR reads were re-called with MiXCR into one record per CDR3 protein. The sample records hundreds of thousands of distinct CDR3 sequences, about 14% being singletons. Uncontrolled infection, other autoimmune disease, pregnancy or lactation barred patients from enrollment. It was less than 13 ml of fresh peripheral blood that supplied the PBMCs. The germline gives CDR1 MNHEY, CDR2 SVGEGT. This CDR3 comprises 11 residues.

The sequence derives from a woman between 45 and 60 years old with Graves' ophthalmopathy. Sequencing was performed on blood. This sequence joins TRBV6-2 or TRBV6-3 and TRBJ2-7; maybe TRBD1 (6 bases). CDR3 loop: CAAGELYEKYF. The CDR3 DNA follows: TGTGCGGCAGGGGAATTGTACGAGAAGTACTTC.